One and the same sample provided the 27 T cell receptor beta chains below, sequenced in a study of identical twins (dated by TCRdb to about 2016). Libraries came from 5' RACE. Sequencer: Illumina HiSeq 2000. TCRdb reanalyzed the raw reads on its own, using fastp at Q25 for trimming and MiXCR for clone calling, and kept in-frame beta chains. Rows matching on CDR3 protein sequence are summarized as one entry with the most common DNA and genes. For this sample there are roughly 540,000 distinct CDR3 sequences; about 20% appear just once. Of the sample, about 0.91% is held by the ten largest clones. These data were also reused for a study on T cells expressing NK-cell markers.

The material sequenced was CD4+ T cells sorted from blood. Every receptor here comes from a woman aged 18-29 years in good health.

This clonotype has only a few counts. This chain connects TRBV12-3 or TRBV12-4 to TRBJ2-7; TRBD2 agrees at 7 bases. The CDR3 runs to 15 residues. The V and J ends lost 3 bases and 5 bases, in that order; junction bases with no gene match: 10. CDR3 coding DNA: TGTGCCAGCAGTTTTGCTAGAGGGAGGGCGGACGAGCAGTACTTC. Translation gives CASSFARGRADEQYF.

This clonotype was found a few times. This chain connects TRBV12-3 or TRBV12-4 to TRBJ1-2; D remains ambiguous. The CDR3 runs to 13 residues. V lost 3 bases and J lost 4, with 9 bases in between. In DNA form, the CDR3 reads TGTGCCAGCAGTTTCTTCAGGACCTATGGCTACACCTTC. It yields the protein CASSFFRTYGYTF.

This clonotype was observed many times. This rearrangement joins TRBV12-3 or TRBV12-4 to TRBJ2-1; D ambiguous. V lost 4 bases and J 0 bases, leaving 13 bases between the germline ends. CDR3 size: 16 residues. CDR3: CASSSSYSFSYNEQFF. The CDR3 DNA reads as TGTGCCAGCAGTTCCAGCTACAGCTTCTCCTACAATGAGCAGTTCTTC.

This chain joins TRBV10-1 and TRBJ2-7, with D hard to call. The germline CDR1 and CDR2 sequences are WNHNN and SYGVQD (reference sequence). The V end was cut by 11 bases, the J end by 1 base, with 21 bases between. This CDR3 has 15 amino acids. The CDR3 DNA reads as TGCGCCGGTGAGAAACTGGGCCGCTGGTCCTACGAGCAGTACTTC. Its translation: CAGEKLGRWSYEQYF.

V gene TRBV29-1 combines with J gene TRBJ1-2; no clear D. Trimming removed 2 bases from V and 8 bases from J, with 12 bases in between. CDR3 length: 12 amino acids. Germline V CDR1 and CDR2: SQVTM, ANQGSEA. CDR3 nucleotides: TGCAGCGTTGAATCCCGGACGAGGGGCTACACCTTC. Residues: CSVESRTRGYTF.

V usage is TRBV5-1 and J usage is TRBJ2-3; D is possibly TRBD1 or TRBD2 (5 bases each). V lost 4 bases, J lost 6 bases, and 18 bases lay in between. The germline V gene encodes CDR1 SGHRS and CDR2 YFSETQ. This CDR3 is 15 amino acids long. CDR3 protein: CASSLGTTTVDTQYF. The CDR3 DNA is TGCGCCAGCAGCCTAGGGACCACTACGGTCGATACGCAGTATTTT. Together with reference TRBV5-1 and TRBJ2-3, the CDR3 gives the full variable domain: KAGVTQTPRYLIKTRGQQVTLSCSPISGHRSVSWYQQTPGQGLQFLFEYFSETQRNKGNFPGRFSGRQFSNSRSEMNVSTLELGDSALYLCASSLGTTTVDTQYFGPGTRLTVL.

J is TRBJ2-3 and V is TRBV20-1, with D perhaps given as TRBD1 or TRBD2 (5 bases each). V was shortened by 3 bases and J by 1 base, with 11 bases between the two germline ends. Germline V gene data show CDR1 as DFQATT and CDR2 as SNEGSKA (reference sequence). The CDR3 length is 14 residues. CDR3 DNA: TGCAGTGCTAGGTACGGGGCAGGCACAGATACGCAGTATTTT. It codes for CSARYGAGTDTQYF.

This rearrangement joins TRBV15 to TRBJ2-5, with D unclear. CDR1 and CDR2 (germline): LNHNV, YYDKDF (reference sequence). This CDR3 comprises 14 residues. V was trimmed by 0 bases and J by 1 base, leaving 6 bases between them. The CDR3 is CATSRESVQETQYF. CDR3 bases: TGTGCCACCAGCAGAGAGAGCGTCCAAGAGACCCAGTACTTC.

The rearrangement joins TRBV15 to TRBJ2-1; the match to TRBD2 covers 12 bases. CDR3 length: 16 amino acids. The V segment lost 3 bases and the J segment 9 bases; nucleotides outside the gene matches: 9. Germline-derived CDR1 and CDR2 are LNHNV and YYDKDF (reference sequence). For the CDR3, the DNA is TGTGCCACCAGCAGGGAACTAGCGGGAGGTGGCAGTGAGCAGTTCTTC. Translating gives CATSRELAGGGSEQFF.

The sample holds a few counts of this clonotype. This rearrangement joins TRBV5-1 to TRBJ2-7; a possible D gene is TRBD1 (6 bases). The CDR3 spans 14 residues. V was clipped by 4 bases and J by 3 bases, with 14 bases between them. Germline V gene lookup returns CDR1 SGHRS and CDR2 YFSETQ. CDR3 region: CASSPRTEDYEQYF. The CDR3 nucleotides read TGCGCCAGCAGCCCGCGGACAGAGGACTACGAGCAGTACTTC.

This clonotype has just a few counts. The chain joins TRBV7-2 to TRBJ2-7; D is perhaps TRBD2 (5 bases). Germline V lookup: CDR1 SGHTA, CDR2 FQGNSA. The V end lost 1 base, the J end lost 2 bases, and 15 bases lay between the germline ends. CDR3 size: 16 residues. As DNA, the CDR3 is TGTGCCAGCAGCTTAGAAAGGGCTAGCAGAGCCTACGAGCAGTACTTC. It yields the protein CASSLERASRAYEQYF.

This clonotype was seen a handful of times. This chain uses TRBV7-8 with TRBJ2-1; tentatively, D is TRBD2 (5 bases). The CDR3 length is 19 residues. The V gene's germline CDR1 is SGHVS and CDR2 FQNEAQ. Between the trimmed V and J ends, which lost 3 bases and 7 bases, there was a span of 28 bases. The CDR3 DNA reads TGTGCCAGCAGCTTCTGGCTACCGGGCGGGCGGACCGTCGGGAATGAGCAGTTCTTC. Translating it yields CASSFWLPGGRTVGNEQFF.

Only one count was recorded for this clonotype. CDR3 bases: TGCGCCAGCAGCGTTGGACGGGACACCCCAGATACGCAGTATTTT. It yields the protein CASSVGRDTPDTQYF. The gene calls are TRBV5-1 and TRBJ2-3; D perhaps matches TRBD1 (6 bases). Trimming removed 4 bases from V and 4 bases from J, with 16 bases in between. Germline values: CDR1 SGHRS, CDR2 YFSETQ. This CDR3 region has 15 residues. Supplemented by reference TRBV5-1 and TRBJ2-3, the full variable domain reads KAGVTQTPRYLIKTRGQQVTLSCSPISGHRSVSWYQQTPGQGLQFLFEYFSETQRNKGNFPGRFSGRQFSNSRSEMNVSTLELGDSALYLCASSVGRDTPDTQYFGPGTRLTVL.

CDR3 nucleotide sequence: TGCGCCAGCAGGAGTAAACAGGGGTCCTACAATGAGCAGTTCTTC. Its protein product is CASRSKQGSYNEQFF. The chain is built from TRBV5-1 and TRBJ2-1; 7 positions match TRBD1. V shed 5 bases and J 1 base; nucleotides not matched to a gene: 6. The germline V gene has CDR1 SGHRS and CDR2 YFSETQ. The CDR3 sequence is 15 residues long.

This chain links TRBV11-1 with TRBJ1-5; 7 bases agree with TRBD1. The CDR3 has 20 amino acids. Per the germline V gene, CDR1 is SGHAT and CDR2 is FQDESV (reference sequence). V shed 4 bases, J shed 2 bases, and the junction held 20 bases outside the gene matches. CDR3 sequence: CASSSYPPNEGGVGNQPQHF. The CDR3, as DNA: TGTGCCAGCAGCTCCTACCCGCCAAATGAAGGGGGCGTTGGCAATCAGCCCCAGCATTTT.

The CDR3 sequence is CASRQGAEMNTEAFF. The CDR3 DNA reads as TGTGCCAGCAGACAGGGTGCGGAAATGAACACTGAAGCTTTCTTT. This rearrangement joins TRBV12-3 or TRBV12-4 to TRBJ1-1, with D perhaps TRBD1 (6 bases). The CDR3 covers 15 residues. Trimming removed 6 bases at V and 0 bases at J, with 14 bases between.

The chain employs TRBV5-1 and TRBJ2-5; 9 nucleotides align to TRBD2. The CDR3 loop spans 15 amino acids. Looked up from germline, CDR1 is SGHRS and CDR2 is YFSETQ. With 4 bases clipped from V and 1 base from J, the junction kept 5 bases outside the gene matches. The CDR3 region has the DNA TGCGCCAGCAGCCTTAGCGGGAGTCCCCAAGAGACCCAGTACTTC. Translating gives CASSLSGSPQETQYF.

The sample holds a few counts of this clonotype. The V call is TRBV20-1, the J call TRBJ1-6; weak D call: TRBD1 (5 bases). Looked up from germline, CDR1 is DFQATT and CDR2 is SNEGSKA (reference sequence). The CDR3 is 14 residues long. Trimming took off 2 bases at V and 8 bases at J, with 13 bases between the two ends. The CDR3 DNA reads as TGCAGTGCTAGAAGGGGCCAGAGGGATTCACCCCTCCACTTT. Translation gives CSARRGQRDSPLHF.

This clonotype appeared a few times. CDR3 in DNA: TGCAGTGCTAGAGATAGGGCTAGCGGGAGGAATACAGATACGCAGTATTTT. Translated, it gives CSARDRASGRNTDTQYF. The rearrangement links TRBV20-1 to TRBJ2-3; TRBD2 aligns across 11 bases. Germline lookup yields CDR1 DFQATT and CDR2 SNEGSKA (reference sequence). V was pared by 0 bases and J by 3 bases, with 8 bases of the junction left unmatched. This CDR3 contains 17 residues.

This clonotype has more than one count but fewer than ten. The chain couples TRBV29-1 to TRBJ1-2; tentative D call: TRBD1 (6 bases). The CDR3 length is 15 residues. The V gene lost 6 bases and the J gene lost 5 bases, with 22 bases spanning the gap. Germline lookup yields CDR1 SQVTM and CDR2 ANQGSEA. This CDR3 reads CSVHTRGSVPYGYTF. For the CDR3, the DNA is TGCAGCGTCCACACCAGGGGAAGTGTTCCGTATGGCTACACCTTC.

The chain is built from TRBV6-2 or TRBV6-3 and TRBJ2-1; 9 bases map to TRBD1. CDR1 and CDR2 from the germline V gene are MNHEY and SVGEGT. The CDR3 runs 15 residues. J was trimmed by 6 bases and V by 4 bases; bases with no gene match: 7. CDR3 sequence (DNA): TGTGCCAGCAGTTTCTCCCGGGACAGGGTCAATGAGCAGTTCTTC. As protein: CASSFSRDRVNEQFF.

This clonotype was counted only a few times. The V call is TRBV10-3, the J call TRBJ2-1; no reliable D call. Between the trimmed V and J ends, which lost 3 bases and 10 bases, there was a span of 10 bases. This CDR3 has 12 amino acids. CDR1 and CDR2 from the germline V gene are ENHRY and SYGVKD. The CDR3 here is CAISDLDIEQFF. For the CDR3, the DNA is TGTGCCATCAGTGACCTAGACATAGAGCAGTTCTTC.

The DNA for the CDR3 is TGTGCCAGCAGAAAAACAGGGTATGGCTACACCTTC. This codes for CASRKTGYGYTF. The chain employs TRBV12-3 or TRBV12-4 and TRBJ1-2, with D perhaps TRBD1 (6 bases). V lost 6 bases to trimming and J lost 5 bases, with 10 bases between them. CDR3 size: 12 residues.

This clonotype was counted between two and nine times. The gene calls are TRBV5-1 and TRBJ2-7; either TRBD1 or TRBD2 may fit D (5 bases each). Germline CDR1 reads SGHRS; CDR2 reads YFSETQ. This CDR3 has 14 residues. Trimming removed 4 bases from V and 0 bases from J, with 11 bases in between. The CDR3 reads CASSTGAGSYEQYF. CDR3 DNA sequence: TGCGCCAGCAGCACCGGGGCAGGCTCCTACGAGCAGTACTTC.

The J gene is TRBJ2-1, the V gene TRBV14; D remains unclear. Germline lookup yields CDR1 SGHDN and CDR2 FVKESK. Trimming stripped 6 bases from V and 4 bases from J, with 22 bases between. There are 17 residues in the CDR3. The CDR3 nucleotides read TGTGCCAGCAGTCCCCGACTTACGGCCGCTTATTACAATGAGCAGTTCTTC. This codes for CASSPRLTAAYYNEQFF.

This clonotype was observed a handful of times. The V call is TRBV20-1, the J call TRBJ1-2; D possibly corresponds to TRBD1 (5 bases). Germline V gene lookup returns CDR1 DFQATT and CDR2 SNEGSKA (reference sequence). Trimming stripped 6 bases from V and 2 bases from J, with 16 bases between. The CDR3 extends over 14 amino acids. As DNA, the CDR3 is TGCAGTGCATCCCTCCTCCGGGACAACTATGGCTACACCTTC. This encodes CSASLLRDNYGYTF.

The V gene is TRBV29-1, the J gene TRBJ1-2; D possibly corresponds to TRBD1 (6 bases). The CDR3 is 13 amino acids. From germline, CDR1 is SQVTM and CDR2 ANQGSEA. Deletions cut 6 bases from V and 8 bases from J, with 19 bases between. In nucleotides, the CDR3 is TGCAGCGTCCGAAAGGGGGATCGGCGGGGCTACACCTTC. It specifies CSVRKGDRRGYTF.